This is a list of T cell receptor beta chains from one sample in a study of CD8 T cells in ankylosing spondylitis. MiXCR, run by TCRdb on the 5' RACE reads, gives a single entry per CDR3 protein. The table records about 220,000 distinct CDR3 sequences, around 6.6% of them present only once. The sample was blood, either unsorted or a sorted T cell fraction (not recorded which). These receptors all stem from a male donor with ankylosing spondylitis. Each CDR3 is given with its conserved first and last residue. D genes are given only for firm matches. Size values are once, few and many counts, or a class for expanded clones, and some rows have none.

TRBV25-1	many	TRBJ1-2	.	CASSEFGGGGYTF	TGTGCCAGCAGTGAATTTGGGGGAGGAGGCTACACCTTC
TRBV10-3	many	TRBJ1-1	.	CAITPTGFTVFSPGTEAFF	TGTGCCATCACCCCCACTGGGTTCACGGTTTTCAGTCCGGGCACTGAAGCTTTCTTT
TRBV7-9	few	TRBJ2-6	TRBD1	CASSPQGDGANVLTF	TGTGCCAGCAGCCCCCAGGGGGATGGGGCCAACGTCCTGACTTTC
TRBV6-1	many	TRBJ2-1	.	CASSPTGGDYNEQFF	TGTGCCAGCAGTCCTACAGGGGGGGATTACAATGAGCAGTTCTTC
TRBV29-1	many	TRBJ2-1	.	CSVGGDSYNEQFF	TGCAGCGTTGGTGGGGACTCCTACAATGAGCAGTTCTTC
TRBV20-1	many	TRBJ2-4	.	CSAGLSIQYF	TGCAGTGCTGGGTTGAGCATTCAGTACTTC
TRBV7-9	few	TRBJ2-5	.	CASSIQGWGMLETQYF	TGTGCCAGCAGCATACAGGGATGGGGAATGTTGGAGACCCAGTACTTC
TRBV12-3/TRBV12-4	many	TRBJ1-1	.	CASRLVEAFF	TGTGCCAGCAGGTTGGTTGAAGCTTTCTTT
TRBV7-2	many	TRBJ2-7	.	CASSPTLYEQYF	TGTGCCAGCAGCCCGACCCTTTACGAGCAGTACTTC
TRBV27	.	TRBJ2-1	.	CASSFGGRSYNEQFF	TGTGCCAGCAGTTTCGGGGGCCGGTCCTACAATGAGCAGTTCTTC
TRBV7-9	once	TRBJ2-7	.	CASSWTENPYEQYF	TGTGCCAGCAGCTGGACAGAGAACCCCTACGAGCAGTACTTC
TRBV29-1	many	TRBJ2-7	TRBD2	CSVEVLSGRPYEQYF	TGCAGCGTTGAAGTCCTTAGCGGGAGACCCTACGAGCAGTACTTC
TRBV3-1	many	TRBJ1-2	.	CASSAGAYGYTF	TGTGCCAGCAGCGCGGGGGCCTATGGCTACACCTTC
TRBV20-1	.	TRBJ1-2	.	CSARVPQFELSYGYTF	TGCAGTGCTAGAGTTCCCCAGTTCGAGTTAAGCTATGGCTACACCTTC
TRBV19	many	TRBJ1-1	.	CASSISLNTEAFF	TGTGCCAGTAGTATCAGTCTGAACACTGAAGCTTTCTTT
TRBV7-8	many	TRBJ2-7	.	CASSLGDGSSYEQYF	TGTGCCAGCAGCTTAGGGGACGGGAGCTCCTACGAGCAGTACTTC